These 8 T cell receptor beta chains share one sample of origin, sequenced in a study of blood T cell repertoires in COVID-19. Measured with immunoSEQ multiplex PCR; TCRdb has only the in-frame clones, and not every one. Here the sample spans almost 200,000 clones, roughly nine tenths being singletons. Sequencing was done on a sample of peripheral blood. These receptors came from a woman in her 70s with acute or convalescent COVID-19.

Of note for this clone: Sequence at one end of the junction differs from germline and may be a read error. The identical CDR3 is also encoded by other nucleotide sequences in the sample. The genes are TRBV27 and TRBJ1-2; D is uncertain. CDR1 MNHEY and CDR2 SMNVEV come from the germline V gene (reference sequence). The CDR3 has 14 residues. The DNA of the CDR3 is TGCGCCAGCAGTTTGCGCTTCGTCGGCTATGGCTACACCTTC. Amino acid sequence: CASSLRFVGYGYTF.

CDR3 bases: TGTGCCAGCAGCTCGCTCGGGGGCACTGAAGCTTTCTTT. Protein product: CASSSLGGTEAFF. The chain joins TRBV7-9 to TRBJ1-1; a possible D gene is TRBD1 (5 bases). Germline V gene lookup returns CDR1 SEHNR and CDR2 FQNEAQ (reference sequence). CDR3 length: 13 residues. The V end lost 4 bases, the J end lost 4 bases, and 10 bases lay between the germline ends.

Regarding this clone: This likely comes from a read error, as the CDR3 has no conserved phenylalanine or tryptophan at its end. The DNA is left out, because the CDR3 cannot be placed on it with certainty; the CDR3 is given as TCRdb lists it. J is TRBJ1-3 and V is TRBV20-1; the listed D gene, TRBD1, was not tested against the DNA. Germline lookup yields CDR1 DFQATT and CDR2 SNEGSKA (reference sequence). The CDR3 length is 9 residues, termini included. The CDR3: CSARTTGVR.

The V and J genes are TRBV19 and TRBJ1-3, with 10 bases fitting TRBD1. This CDR3 contains 14 residues. CDR1 LNHDA and CDR2 SQIVND come from the germline V gene (reference sequence). Germline trimming cut 5 bases from V and 7 bases from J; bases unmatched to any gene: 5. CDR3 sequence reads: CASSPGQGRNTIYF. CDR3 DNA: TGTGCCAGTAGTCCGGGACAGGGGAGGAACACCATATATTTT. Using reference TRBV19 and TRBJ1-3 for the parts outside the CDR3, the full variable domain is DGGITQSPKYLFRKEGQNVTLSCEQNLNHDAMYWYRQDPGQGLRLIYYSQIVNDFQKGDIAEGYSVSREKKESFPLTVTSAQKNPTAFYLCASSPGQGRNTIYFGEGSWLTVV.

The chain is built from TRBV29-1 and TRBJ2-3, with 9 bases that match TRBD2. V lost 4 bases and J lost 4; bases outside the gene matches: 9. Germline loops: CDR1 SQVTM, CDR2 ANQGSEA. This CDR3 is built from 15 residues. The CDR3 nucleotides read TGCAGCGTTGGATTTTTAGCGGGAGTAGCAGATACGCAGTATTTT. Translating it yields CSVGFLAGVADTQYF.

The V gene is TRBV5-4, the J gene TRBJ2-7, with 7 bases identical to TRBD1. The CDR3 spans 13 residues. J lost 3 bases, V lost 2 bases, and 2 bases had no gene match. Germline V CDR1 and CDR2: SGHNT, YYREEE (reference sequence). CDR3 loop: CASSFHRGYEQYF. The CDR3 DNA sequence: TGTGCCAGCAGCTTCCACAGGGGCTACGAGCAGTACTTC.

The rearrangement links TRBV27 to TRBJ1-5; D might be TRBD1 (6 bases). The germline V and J ends were trimmed by 8 bases and 5 bases, with 13 bases remaining between them. Germline lookup yields CDR1 MNHEY and CDR2 SMNVEV (reference sequence). The CDR3 runs to 13 residues. The CDR3 coding sequence is TGTGCCAGCGAGAGGGGGTCAGATCAGCCCCAGCATTTT. Amino acids: CASERGSDQPQHF.

Ten or more counts support this clone. The chain links TRBV6-5 to TRBJ1-6, with no clear D. Trimming removed 6 bases from V and 6 bases from J, with 12 bases in between. The germline V gene has CDR1 MNHEY and CDR2 SVGAGI. This CDR3 is 14 amino acids long. The CDR3 nucleotides read TGTGCCAGCAGCTCCGTCGCGGTTAATTCACCCCTCCACTTT. Translated: CASSSVAVNSPLHF.